This TCR beta chain was sequenced during a study of cytomegalovirus exposure and HLA in healthy donors. About the study: Most donors, 81% of approximately 400 genotyped, fell in the Caucasian-associated ancestry cluster. Study conclusions and caveats: Some TCR beta chains (about 170 of them) were listed as cytomegalovirus-associated.

The sample holds a few counts of this clone. Antigen specificity is unknown. V shed 5 bases and J 2 bases; nucleotides not matched to a gene: 5. The CDR3 runs to 15 residues. Germline CDR1 and CDR2: LNHDA and SQIVND (reference sequence). PCR was performed using 60 Vbeta and 13 Jbeta primers. Repertoires were generated with immunoSEQ multiplex PCR, while TCRdb's copy carries only in-frame clones and drops some. The sample lists 180,000 or so clones, 65% to 85% occurring once. The study sampled nominally healthy donors, though unrecorded immune exposures were likely. Sequencing used PBMCs. The genes are TRBV19 and TRBJ2-1, with 8 nucleotides matching TRBD2. This TCR came from a girl aged 10 to 17 in good health and CMV-seropositive. The CDR3 nucleotides read TGTGCCAGTAGTGAAACTAGCGGTGCCTACAATGAGCAGTTCTTC. Translating it yields CASSETSGAYNEQFF.